This record concerns one T cell receptor beta chain sequence. Its cognate antigen is unknown. The record originates from a study of T cells in Graves' hyperthyroidism and ophthalmopathy. Study-wide results and caveats: A model of 13 V-J features distinguished ophthalmopathy from stable hyperthyroidism. Most expanded thyroid clonotypes above 0.001 recurred in blood.

Germline values: CDR1 SGHRS, CDR2 YFSETQ. CDR3 length: 14 residues. V was trimmed by 3 bases and J by 4 bases, leaving 13 bases between them. Uncontrolled infection, other autoimmune disease, pregnancy or lactation led to exclusion. There were TCR beta CDR3 regions amplified from RNA transcripts. HTBI primers were used for first-round RT-PCR of the TCR CDR3. Each CDR3 protein gets one entry after TCRdb re-called the multiplex PCR reads with MiXCR. The sample has roughly 290,000 distinct CDR3 sequences, 15% to 20% seen once. V usage is TRBV5-1 and J usage is TRBJ1-1, with D perhaps TRBD1 (5 bases). Sequencing was carried out using blood. This sequence was found in a woman aged 55-70 years with Graves' ophthalmopathy. Written as DNA, the CDR3 is TGCGCCAGCAGCTCGGGGACTTCAGGCACTGAAGCTTTCTTT. The encoded protein is CASSSGTSGTEAFF. Together with reference TRBV5-1 and TRBJ1-1, the CDR3 gives the full variable domain: KAGVTQTPRYLIKTRGQQVTLSCSPISGHRSVSWYQQTPGQGLQFLFEYFSETQRNKGNFPGRFSGRQFSNSRSEMNVSTLELGDSALYLCASSSGTSGTEAFFGQGTRLTVV.